This T cell receptor beta chain derives from a study of technical replicates of blood from several donors. Data came from immunoSEQ multiplex PCR; TCRdb stores just in-frame clones and leaves some out. The table shows about 85,000 clones, with around 94% occurring only once. This CDR3 spans 17 amino acids. Germline-derived CDR1 and CDR2 are ENHRY and SYGVKD. V trimming: 8 bases; J trimming: 5 bases; junction bases outside the gene matches: 17. The receptor's source is a human donor in good health. The sample was T cells isolated from PBMCs. The chain recombines TRBV10-3 with TRBJ2-5; 10 bases are a match to TRBD1. CDR3 loop: CAISLGWGQGSPETQYF. The CDR3 DNA is TGTGCCATCTCCCTGGGGTGGGGACAGGGGTCCCCGGAGACCCAGTACTTC.